Each of the 28 T cell receptor beta chains below was sequenced from the same sample in a study of blood T cells in healthy people across ages. Combining a sample-barcoded 5' primer with a J-beta primer mix, a second PCR ran for 7 to 11 cycles. Each CDR3 protein gets one entry after TCRdb re-called the 5' RACE reads with MiXCR. Among about 900,000 distinct CDR3 sequences listed, 48% were seen once. The sequenced material came from blood. All receptors derive from a man between 25 and 39 years old in good health.

This clonotype was counted ten times or more. The J gene is TRBJ2-7, the V gene TRBV10-3; TRBD2 might be the D (5 bases). V shed 3 bases and J shed 0 bases, with 12 bases lying between them. CDR3 size: 15 residues. Germline values: CDR1 ENHRY, CDR2 SYGVKD. The CDR3, as DNA: TGTGCCATCAGTGAATCAGTCGGGGTCTCCTACGAGCAGTACTTC. Encoded protein: CAISESVGVSYEQYF.

The chain couples TRBV6-6 to TRBJ2-3; TRBD1 is a possible D gene (6 bases). CDR1 and CDR2 (germline): MNHNY, SVGAGI (reference sequence). V lost 2 bases, J lost 1 base, and 10 bases lay in between. The CDR3 contains 15 residues. The CDR3 reads CASSYEGVGTDTQYF. The CDR3 coding sequence is TGTGCCAGCAGTTACGAGGGGGTCGGCACAGATACGCAGTATTTT.

This chain connects TRBV3-1 to TRBJ2-7; 7 bases are a match to TRBD2. With the DNA end fitting TRBJ2-4 better, the J assignment may be wrong. CDR3 length: 15 residues. Germline CDR1 LGHDT, CDR2 YNNKEL (reference sequence). CDR3 residues: CASSQLRGSGDIQYF. CDR3 bases: TGTGCCAGCAGCCAACTACGGGGGAGCGGGGACATTCAGTACTTC.

Turning to this clonotype: The junction differs from germline at one of its ends, possibly a read error. The chain is built from TRBV3-1 and TRBJ1-2, with D uncertain. The CDR3 covers 13 residues. From germline, CDR1 is LGHDT and CDR2 YNNKEL (reference sequence). CDR3 sequence reads: CTSSHKPNYGYTF. The CDR3 DNA is TGTACCAGCAGCCATAAGCCTAACTATGGCTACACCTTC.

This chain connects TRBV20-1 to TRBJ2-1; the D gene is possibly TRBD2 (6 bases). The V gene's germline CDR1 is DFQATT and CDR2 SNEGSKA (reference sequence). Trimming removed 3 bases from V and 9 bases from J, with 15 bases in between. The CDR3 has 13 amino acids. This chain's CDR3 is CSASRRRGGEQFF. For the CDR3, the DNA is TGCAGTGCTAGTCGTCGGAGGGGCGGTGAGCAGTTCTTC.

This chain uses TRBV5-1 with TRBJ2-3; TRBD2 matches at 7 bases. V gave up 4 bases and J gave up 5 bases; unmatched junction bases: 13. The CDR3 totals 16 residues. The germline V gene has CDR1 SGHRS and CDR2 YFSETQ. The CDR3 coding sequence is TGCGCCAGCAGCATGACTGGCGGGGGTGGCATAGATACGCAGTATTTT. Its protein product is CASSMTGGGGIDTQYF.

This clonotype was detected a few times. The rearrangement joins TRBV5-5 to TRBJ2-1; D uncertain. Looked up from germline, CDR1 is SGHKS and CDR2 is YYEKEE (reference sequence). Trimming removed 0 bases from V and 6 bases from J, with 7 bases in between. The CDR3 sequence is 13 residues long. CDR3 sequence: CASSLGLINEQFF. In DNA, the CDR3 is TGTGCCAGCAGCTTGGGACTCATCAATGAGCAGTTCTTC.

This clonotype has a handful of counts. The chain links TRBV9 to TRBJ2-7, with D unresolved. The CDR3 length is 14 residues. Germline CDR1 and CDR2: SGDLS and YYNGEE. V was pared by 0 bases and J by 1 base, with 8 bases between. CDR3: CASSVDPASYEQYF. The CDR3 DNA reads TGTGCCAGCAGCGTAGACCCAGCTTCCTACGAGCAGTACTTC.

This rearrangement joins TRBV3-1 to TRBJ2-5; 7 bases are shared with TRBD2. This CDR3 is 16 amino acids long. In germline, CDR1 is LGHDT, CDR2 YNNKEL (reference sequence). With 7 bases clipped from V and 2 bases from J, the junction kept 13 bases outside the gene matches. This CDR3 is CASTPRVRAGQETQYF. CDR3 DNA: TGTGCCAGCACCCCTCGAGTACGAGCGGGGCAAGAGACCCAGTACTTC.

The V call is TRBV6-5, the J call TRBJ1-5, with 7 positions matching TRBD1. This CDR3 spans 14 amino acids. V dropped 0 bases and J dropped 5; count of bases not matched to a gene: 1. CDR1 and CDR2 (germline): MNHEY, SVGAGI. CDR3 region: CASSYSDRYQPQHF. CDR3 DNA: TGTGCCAGCAGTTACTCGGACAGGTATCAGCCCCAGCATTTT.

This rearrangement joins TRBV6-5 to TRBJ2-5, with 12 bases identical to TRBD2. Losses at the gene ends were 6 bases for V and 11 bases for J; bases not matched to a gene: 7. Germline lookup yields CDR1 MNHEY and CDR2 SVGAGI. The CDR3 has 13 residues. The CDR3 region has the DNA TGTGCCAGCAGCCGCCTAGCGGGAGGGGAGCAGTACTTC. Its translation is CASSRLAGGEQYF.

Details on this clonotype: A read error may explain this, as a much larger clone is one base away. This chain uses TRBV7-8 with TRBJ2-3; no clear D. Germline CDR1 and CDR2: SGHVS and FQNEAQ. This CDR3 comprises 14 residues. The V end lost 1 base, the J end lost 5 bases, and 10 bases lay between the germline ends. CDR3 in amino acids: CASSLDLVIDTQYF. The CDR3 DNA follows: TGTGCCAGCAGCTTAGACCTAGTGATAGATACGCAGTATTTT.

This rearrangement joins TRBV6-5 to TRBJ2-1; 8 bases are a match to TRBD2. Germline CDR1 reads MNHEY; CDR2 reads SVGAGI. Unmatched junction bases numbered 10, after V lost 6 bases and J lost 6 bases. The CDR3 totals 15 residues. The CDR3 region is CASRERGSWGNEQFF. CDR3 nucleotide sequence: TGTGCCAGCAGAGAGCGGGGGTCTTGGGGCAATGAGCAGTTCTTC.

This chain connects TRBV28 to TRBJ1-1; maybe TRBD1 (6 bases). Trimming took off 5 bases at V and 1 base at J, with 20 bases between the two ends. The CDR3 contains 17 residues. Per the germline V gene, CDR1 is MDHEN and CDR2 is SYDVKM. The CDR3 DNA is TGTGCCAGCAGTCAAACAGGGTTTGGGCCTGGGAACACTGAAGCTTTCTTT. Its protein is CASSQTGFGPGNTEAFF.

The V and J genes are TRBV20-1 and TRBJ2-7, with D uncertain. The V and J ends lost 2 bases and 3 bases respectively, with 23 bases between them. Germline assignment: CDR1 DFQATT and CDR2 SNEGSKA (reference sequence). The CDR3 totals 17 residues. The CDR3 region is CSARLGRAVGIIYEQYF. The CDR3 nucleotides read TGCAGTGCTAGACTCGGAAGGGCGGTAGGAATCATCTACGAGCAGTACTTC.

The chain employs TRBV5-1 and TRBJ1-6; TRBD1 matches 8 bases. With V trimmed by 0 bases and J by 9 bases, 5 bases remained unmatched. CDR1 is SGHRS, CDR2 YFSETQ, per germline. The CDR3 covers 15 residues. The CDR3 region is CASSLAGTGRSPLHF. The CDR3, as DNA: TGCGCCAGCAGCTTGGCCGGGACAGGACGTTCACCCCTCCACTTT.

The J gene is TRBJ2-3, the V gene TRBV5-1, with a tentative D call TRBD2 (6 bases). Between the trimmed V and J ends, which lost 4 bases and 1 base, there was a span of 10 bases. CDR3 length: 14 residues. CDR1 and CDR2 from the germline V gene are SGHRS and YFSETQ. CDR3 sequence reads: CASSGGLRTDTQYF. The CDR3 nucleotides are TGCGCCAGCAGCGGGGGACTCCGCACAGATACGCAGTATTTT.

The chain couples TRBV29-1 to TRBJ1-2; no firm D call. Germline CDR1 and CDR2: SQVTM and ANQGSEA. Trimming took off 3 bases at V and 7 bases at J, with 12 bases between the two ends. This CDR3 region has 12 residues. The CDR3 DNA reads as TGCAGCGTTGAGGCCAGGCTCATTGGCTACACCTTC. Translated: CSVEARLIGYTF.

The chain carries TRBV7-2 and TRBJ2-2, with D uncertain. The germline V gene encodes CDR1 SGHTA and CDR2 FQGNSA. There are 12 residues in the CDR3. Trimming removed 5 bases from V and 4 bases from J, with 5 bases in between. The CDR3 is CASSPFTGELFF. DNA of the CDR3: TGTGCCAGCAGCCCATTCACCGGGGAGCTGTTTTTT.

In its sample, this clonotype was seen a few times. The CDR3 nucleotides read TGTGCCACCAGTGGTCAGACAGGGTTTGGGGCCAACGTCCTGACTTTC. It translates to CATSGQTGFGANVLTF. This chain connects TRBV24-1 to TRBJ2-6; 7 positions match TRBD1. The germline V gene encodes CDR1 KGHDR and CDR2 SFDVKD. Trimming removed 5 bases from V and 3 bases from J; junction bases left unmatched: 6. The CDR3 consists of 16 residues.

This clonotype was counted between two and nine times. V gene TRBV20-1 combines with J gene TRBJ2-7; D perhaps matches TRBD2 (6 bases). Trimming pared 5 bases from V and 6 bases from J, leaving 17 bases between. CDR1 and CDR2 (germline): DFQATT, SNEGSKA (reference sequence). The CDR3 loop spans 13 amino acids. The CDR3 coding sequence is TGCAGTGCTGTCGGGACTGATCTAGGCGAGCAGTACTTC. Its translation is CSAVGTDLGEQYF.

This clonotype was counted once. The V and J genes are TRBV7-6 and TRBJ2-2; D gene uncertain. The length of the CDR3 is 14 residues. Trimming removed 2 bases at V and 0 bases at J, with 4 bases between. The germline V gene encodes CDR1 SGHVS and CDR2 FNYEAQ. CDR3 protein: CASSLPANTGELFF. The CDR3 DNA is TGTGCCAGCAGCTTACCAGCGAACACCGGGGAGCTGTTTTTT.

This sequence joins TRBV9 and TRBJ2-5; D gene unclear. The CDR3 is 14 residues long. Trimming left V 0 bases short and J 5 bases short, with 11 bases between. Germline assignment: CDR1 SGDLS and CDR2 YYNGEE. The CDR3 coding sequence is TGTGCCAGCAGCGTAGAACCCAGGTCGGAGACCCAGTACTTC. Protein: CASSVEPRSETQYF.

This clonotype has just a few counts. J is TRBJ1-2 and V is TRBV28, with unresolved D. CDR1 and CDR2 (germline): MDHEN, SYDVKM. The germline V and J ends were trimmed by 7 bases and 5 bases, with 14 bases remaining between them. This CDR3 is built from 13 residues. The CDR3 sequence is CASTKAGSYGYTF. The CDR3 coding sequence is TGTGCCAGCACCAAAGCCGGCTCGTATGGCTACACCTTC.

This clonotype occurred a few times. The rearrangement links TRBV12-3 or TRBV12-4 to TRBJ2-5, with 7 bases that match TRBD2. Trimming at V came to 5 bases and at J to 5 bases, leaving 8 bases not matched to a gene. This CDR3 is 14 amino acids long. The CDR3 region is CASSRGVSTETQYF. CDR3 sequence (DNA): TGTGCCAGCAGTCGGGGGGTTTCAACGGAGACCCAGTACTTC.

This chain uses TRBV28 with TRBJ2-1, with D maybe TRBD1 (5 bases). The CDR3 contains 16 residues. V dropped 3 bases and J dropped 7 bases, with 19 bases sitting between them. From germline, CDR1 is MDHEN and CDR2 SYDVKM. CDR3 protein: CASSFPPGSLVNEQFF. CDR3 bases: TGTGCCAGCAGTTTTCCCCCAGGGTCTCTGGTGAATGAGCAGTTCTTC.

This clonotype showed up just once. A junction boundary mismatches the germline segment, possibly from a read error. V and J are TRBV11-1 and TRBJ1-6, with D possibly being TRBD1 (5 bases). This CDR3 is built from 13 residues. Germline V gene sequence: CDR1 SGHAT, CDR2 FQDESV (reference sequence). The CDR3 spells CANSAGQGSPLHF. CDR3 sequence (DNA): TGTGCCAACAGCGCCGGGCAGGGTTCACCCCTCCACTTT.

This clonotype was seen a handful of times. The chain combines TRBV7-8 with TRBJ1-2, with 7 positions matching TRBD1. The CDR3 has 14 residues. V shed 2 bases, J shed 8 bases, and the junction held 8 bases outside the gene matches. The germline V gene encodes CDR1 SGHVS and CDR2 FQNEAQ. The CDR3 region has the DNA TGTGCCAGCAGCTTACTGGGACAGCCTTTGGGCTACACCTTC. Amino acids: CASSLLGQPLGYTF.